Listed below are T cell receptor beta chains from one sample, sequenced in a study of glioma-infiltrating T cells after dendritic cell vaccination. The repertoire was sequenced with immunoSEQ multiplex PCR; TCRdb's copy has only in-frame clones and lacks some. This table holds roughly 100,000 clones, around 87% found once. The source material was blood, sampled after dendritic cell vaccination. These receptors all come from a human donor with glioblastoma. Each CDR3 is given with its conserved first and last residue. Each record gives: J gene, clone size, V gene, D gene, CDR3 DNA, CDR3 protein. The D gene is left open where the match is weak. A row's size may be missing; if present it is once, few, many or a size class.

TRBJ2-5	NA	TRBV9	TRBD2	TGTGCCAGCAGCGTCGGTAGCGGGCACCAAGAGACCCAGTACTTC	CASSVGSGHQETQYF
TRBJ2-7	NA	TRBV10-3	TRBD1	TGTGCCATCAGTGATCAGGGGGCGAAGGGTTACGAGCAGTACTTC	CAISDQGAKGYEQYF
TRBJ2-7	NA	TRBV14	NA	TGTGCCAGCAGCCAAGCATTGGGCAGGACCTACGAGCAGTACTTC	CASSQALGRTYEQYF
TRBJ1-1	NA	TRBV29-1	NA	TGCAGCGTTGAAGGGCATCTGAACACTGAAGCTTTCTTT	CSVEGHLNTEAFF
TRBJ2-1	NA	TRBV11-2	NA	TGTGCCAGCAGCCCTGTTCGGGGGTATGAGCAGTTCTTC	CASSPVRGYEQFF
TRBJ1-1	NA	TRBV5-4	TRBD1	TGTGCCAGCAGCTTGGAATTGACAGGGAGCAGGATGGCTTTCTTT	CASSLELTGSRMAFF
TRBJ1-1	NA	TRBV5-1	TRBD1	TGCGCCAGCAGCTTGGGTCAGGGGGCCTCTGAAGCTTTCTTT	CASSLGQGASEAFF
TRBJ2-3	once	TRBV5-1	NA	TGCGCCAGCAGTTCGGCCGGGGGCACAGATACGCAGTATTTT	CASSSAGGTDTQYF
TRBJ1-2	NA	TRBV21-1	NA	TGTGCCAGCAGCAAAAACAGGGGCAATGGCTACACCTTC	CASSKNRGNGYTF
TRBJ2-5	NA	TRBV7-8	TRBD2	TGTGCCAGCAGCTACGGGGGGGAAGAGACCCAGTACTTC	CASSYGGEETQYF
TRBJ1-6	NA	TRBV2	TRBD1	TGTGCCAGCAGTGGGACAGGGGGTTATAATTCACCCCTCCACTTT	CASSGTGGYNSPLHF
TRBJ2-1	NA	TRBV5-8	NA	TGTGCCAGCGCGGTCGGGGGGCCCCCGGGCAATGAGCAGTTCTTC	CASAVGGPPGNEQFF
TRBJ2-7	NA	TRBV10-3	NA	TGTGCCATCAATTCGGGCAGGGGAGACTACGAGCAGTACTTC	CAINSGRGDYEQYF
TRBJ1-4	NA	TRBV5-4	TRBD1	TGTGCCAGCAGCCTAGGACAGGGGGCTAATGAAAAACTGTTTTTT	CASSLGQGANEKLFF
TRBJ2-5	NA	TRBV4-1	NA	TGCGCCAGCAGCCAAGAAGGGGCAGGGGTCGAGACCCAGTACTTC	CASSQEGAGVETQYF
TRBJ2-5	NA	TRBV11-3	NA	TGTGCCAGCAGCTTAGGAACAGGGATGGGGCAAGAGACCCAGTACTTC	CASSLGTGMGQETQYF
TRBJ1-1	NA	TRBV7-2	NA	TGTGCCAGCAGCTTAGAATACAGGGTGGAAAACACTGAAGCTTTCTTT	CASSLEYRVENTEAFF
TRBJ1-1	few	TRBV2	NA	TGTGCCAGCACCGGGCGGGAGGCTGAAGCTTTCTTT	CASTGREAEAFF
TRBJ1-1	once	TRBV18	TRBD1	TGTGCCAGCTCACCATTTACGGGACAGGGGAAAATAGTGAACACTGAAGCTTTCTTT	CASSPFTGQGKIVNTEAFF
TRBJ2-4	NA	TRBV6-5	TRBD1	TGTGCCAGCAGCCCGGGACAGGGGGGAAACATTCAGTACTTC	CASSPGQGGNIQYF
TRBJ2-7	NA	TRBV18	TRBD1	TGTGCCAGCTCACCAGTGACAGGGGGAAACGAGCAGTACTTC	CASSPVTGGNEQYF
TRBJ1-4	few	TRBV5-4	TRBD1	TGTGCCAGCAGCTCATCAAGGAGACAGGGGGAAAAACTGTTTTTT	CASSSSRRQGEKLFF
TRBJ1-6	NA	TRBV10-3	NA	TGTGCCATCAGGGAGAGACGGGATAATTCACCCCTCCACTTT	CAIRERRDNSPLHF
TRBJ1-2	NA	TRBV4-1	NA	TGCGCCAGCAGCCAAGTATGGGGCGGGGGTGACTATGGCTACACCTTC	CASSQVWGGGDYGYTF
TRBJ2-7	few	TRBV20-1	TRBD1	TGCAGTCCTGGACAGGGGGACGAGCAGTACTTC	CSPGQGDEQYF
TRBJ2-1	NA	TRBV10-3	NA	TGTGCCATCAGGGCAGGGGAGAACAATGAGCAGTTCTTC	CAIRAGENNEQFF
TRBJ2-5	few	TRBV18	TRBD1	TGTGCCAGCTCACCAGAGGGGGCCCGCCAAGAGACCCAGTACTTC	CASSPEGARQETQYF